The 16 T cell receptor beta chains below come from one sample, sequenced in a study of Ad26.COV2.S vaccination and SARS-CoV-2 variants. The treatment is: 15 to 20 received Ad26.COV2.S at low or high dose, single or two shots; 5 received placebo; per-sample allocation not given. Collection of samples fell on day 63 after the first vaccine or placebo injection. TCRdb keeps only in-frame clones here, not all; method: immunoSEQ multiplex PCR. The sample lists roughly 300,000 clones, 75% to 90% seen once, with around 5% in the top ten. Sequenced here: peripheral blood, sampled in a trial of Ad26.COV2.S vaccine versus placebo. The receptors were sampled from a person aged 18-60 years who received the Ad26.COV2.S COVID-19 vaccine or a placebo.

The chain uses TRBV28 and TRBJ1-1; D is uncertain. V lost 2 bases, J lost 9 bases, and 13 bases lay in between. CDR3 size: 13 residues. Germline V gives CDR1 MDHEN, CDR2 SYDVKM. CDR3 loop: CASSLESRRQAFF. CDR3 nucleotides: TGTGCCAGCAGTTTAGAGTCTAGGCGGCAAGCTTTCTTT.

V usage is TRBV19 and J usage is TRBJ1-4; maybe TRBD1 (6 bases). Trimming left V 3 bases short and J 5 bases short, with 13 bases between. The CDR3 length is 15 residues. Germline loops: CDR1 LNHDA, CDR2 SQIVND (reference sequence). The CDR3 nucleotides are TGTGCCAGTAGTATGGTGGGGGCCACAAATGAAAAACTGTTTTTT. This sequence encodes CASSMVGATNEKLFF.

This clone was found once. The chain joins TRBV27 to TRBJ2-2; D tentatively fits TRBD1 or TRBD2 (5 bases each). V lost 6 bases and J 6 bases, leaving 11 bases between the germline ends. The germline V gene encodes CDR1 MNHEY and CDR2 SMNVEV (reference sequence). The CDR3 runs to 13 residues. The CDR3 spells CASSRGGPGELFF. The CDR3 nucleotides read TGTGCCAGCAGCCGGGGCGGTCCCGGGGAGCTGTTTTTT.

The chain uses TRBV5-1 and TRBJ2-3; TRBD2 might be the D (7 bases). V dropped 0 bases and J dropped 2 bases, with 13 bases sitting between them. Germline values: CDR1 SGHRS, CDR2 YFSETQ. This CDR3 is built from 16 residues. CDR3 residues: CASSLEGGRYTDTQYF. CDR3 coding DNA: TGCGCCAGCAGCTTGGAGGGGGGGCGATACACAGATACGCAGTATTTT.

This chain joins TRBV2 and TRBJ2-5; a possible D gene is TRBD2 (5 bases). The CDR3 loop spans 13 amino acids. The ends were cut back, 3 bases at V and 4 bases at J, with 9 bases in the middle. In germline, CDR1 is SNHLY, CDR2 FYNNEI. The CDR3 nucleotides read TGTGCCAGCAGTGATTGGGCGGGAGAGACCCAGTACTTC. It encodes CASSDWAGETQYF.

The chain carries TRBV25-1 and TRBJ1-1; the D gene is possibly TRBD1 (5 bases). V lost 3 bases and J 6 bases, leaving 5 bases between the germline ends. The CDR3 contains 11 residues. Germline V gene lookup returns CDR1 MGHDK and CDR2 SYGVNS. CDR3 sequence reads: CASSEGAEAFF. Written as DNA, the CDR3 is TGTGCCAGCAGTGAGGGGGCTGAAGCTTTCTTT.

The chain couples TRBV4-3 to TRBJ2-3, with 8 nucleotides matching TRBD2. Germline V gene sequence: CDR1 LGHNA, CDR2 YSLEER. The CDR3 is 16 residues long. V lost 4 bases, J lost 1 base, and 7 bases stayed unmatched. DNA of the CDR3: TGCGCCAGCAGCCCCGGGGGGGCGGGGGGCACAGATACGCAGTATTTT. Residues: CASSPGGAGGTDTQYF.

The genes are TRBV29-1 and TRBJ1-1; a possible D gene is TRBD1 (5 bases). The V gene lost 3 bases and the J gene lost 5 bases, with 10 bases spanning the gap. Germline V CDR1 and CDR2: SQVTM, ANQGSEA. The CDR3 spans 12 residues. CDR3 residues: CSVETGGTEAFF. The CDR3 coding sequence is TGCAGCGTTGAGACGGGGGGAACTGAAGCTTTCTTT. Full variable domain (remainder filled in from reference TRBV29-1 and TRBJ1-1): SAVISQKPSRDICQRGTSLTIQCQVDSQVTMMFWYRQQPGQSLTLIATANQGSEATYESGFVIDKFPISRPNLTFSTLTVSNMSPEDSSIYLCSVETGGTEAFFGQGTRLTVV.

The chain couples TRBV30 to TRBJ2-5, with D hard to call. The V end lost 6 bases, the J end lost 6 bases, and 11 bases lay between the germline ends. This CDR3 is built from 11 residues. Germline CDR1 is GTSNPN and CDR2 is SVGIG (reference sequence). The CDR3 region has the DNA TGTGCCTGCCCCCCGAGGAAGACCCAGTACTTC. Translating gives CACPPRKTQYF.

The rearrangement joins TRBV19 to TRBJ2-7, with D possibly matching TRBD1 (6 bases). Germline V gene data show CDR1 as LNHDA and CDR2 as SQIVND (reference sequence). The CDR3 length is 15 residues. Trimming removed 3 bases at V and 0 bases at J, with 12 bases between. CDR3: CASSITADSSYEQYF. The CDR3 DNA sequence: TGTGCCAGTAGTATTACCGCGGACAGCTCCTACGAGCAGTACTTC.

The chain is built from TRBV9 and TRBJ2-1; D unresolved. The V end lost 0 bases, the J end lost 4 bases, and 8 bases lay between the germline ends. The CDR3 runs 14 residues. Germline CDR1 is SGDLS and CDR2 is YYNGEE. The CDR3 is CASSVDGTYNEQFF. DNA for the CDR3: TGTGCCAGCAGCGTAGATGGCACATACAATGAGCAGTTCTTC.

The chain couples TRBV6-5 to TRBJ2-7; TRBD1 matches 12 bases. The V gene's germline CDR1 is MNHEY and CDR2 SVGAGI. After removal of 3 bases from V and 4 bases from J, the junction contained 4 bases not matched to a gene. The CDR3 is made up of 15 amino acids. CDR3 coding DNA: TGTGCCAGCAGTTATGGGACAGGGGGCAATTACGAGCAGTACTTC. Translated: CASSYGTGGNYEQYF.

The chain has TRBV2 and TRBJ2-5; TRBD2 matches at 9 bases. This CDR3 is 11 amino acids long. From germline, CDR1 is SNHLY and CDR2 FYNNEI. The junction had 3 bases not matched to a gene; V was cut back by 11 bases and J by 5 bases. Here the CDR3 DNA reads TGTGCCGGAGCGGGAGGCGAGACCCAGTACTTC. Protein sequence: CAGAGGETQYF.

CDR3 coding DNA: TGTGCCAGCAGCTTAATCGGACAGGGGTCGTACGAGCAGTACTTC. Translating gives CASSLIGQGSYEQYF. The chain uses TRBV7-9 and TRBJ2-7; 9 nucleotides line up with TRBD1. This CDR3 contains 15 residues. The V segment lost 2 bases and the J segment 4 bases; nucleotides outside the gene matches: 6. Germline V gives CDR1 SEHNR, CDR2 FQNEAQ (reference sequence). The full variable domain, completed using reference TRBV7-9 and TRBJ2-7, is DTGVSQNPRHKITKRGQNVTFRCDPISEHNRLYWYRQTLGQGPEFLTYFQNEAQLEKSRLLSDRFSAERPKGSFSTLEIQRTEQGDSAMYLCASSLIGQGSYEQYFGPGTRLTVT.

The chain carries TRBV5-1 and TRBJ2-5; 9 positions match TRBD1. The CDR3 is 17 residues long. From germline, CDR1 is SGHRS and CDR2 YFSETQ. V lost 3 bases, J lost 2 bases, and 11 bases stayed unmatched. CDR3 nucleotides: TGCGCCAGCAGCTCGGGACAGGGCGGGAGTGCACAAGAGACCCAGTACTTC. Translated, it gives CASSSGQGGSAQETQYF.

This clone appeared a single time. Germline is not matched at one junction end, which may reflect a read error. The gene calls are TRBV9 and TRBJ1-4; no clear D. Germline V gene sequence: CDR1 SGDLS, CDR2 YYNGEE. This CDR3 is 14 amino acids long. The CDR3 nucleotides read TGTGCCAGCAGCGTAGGGGCCACTAAGGAAAAACTGTTTTTT. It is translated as CASSVGATKEKLFF.